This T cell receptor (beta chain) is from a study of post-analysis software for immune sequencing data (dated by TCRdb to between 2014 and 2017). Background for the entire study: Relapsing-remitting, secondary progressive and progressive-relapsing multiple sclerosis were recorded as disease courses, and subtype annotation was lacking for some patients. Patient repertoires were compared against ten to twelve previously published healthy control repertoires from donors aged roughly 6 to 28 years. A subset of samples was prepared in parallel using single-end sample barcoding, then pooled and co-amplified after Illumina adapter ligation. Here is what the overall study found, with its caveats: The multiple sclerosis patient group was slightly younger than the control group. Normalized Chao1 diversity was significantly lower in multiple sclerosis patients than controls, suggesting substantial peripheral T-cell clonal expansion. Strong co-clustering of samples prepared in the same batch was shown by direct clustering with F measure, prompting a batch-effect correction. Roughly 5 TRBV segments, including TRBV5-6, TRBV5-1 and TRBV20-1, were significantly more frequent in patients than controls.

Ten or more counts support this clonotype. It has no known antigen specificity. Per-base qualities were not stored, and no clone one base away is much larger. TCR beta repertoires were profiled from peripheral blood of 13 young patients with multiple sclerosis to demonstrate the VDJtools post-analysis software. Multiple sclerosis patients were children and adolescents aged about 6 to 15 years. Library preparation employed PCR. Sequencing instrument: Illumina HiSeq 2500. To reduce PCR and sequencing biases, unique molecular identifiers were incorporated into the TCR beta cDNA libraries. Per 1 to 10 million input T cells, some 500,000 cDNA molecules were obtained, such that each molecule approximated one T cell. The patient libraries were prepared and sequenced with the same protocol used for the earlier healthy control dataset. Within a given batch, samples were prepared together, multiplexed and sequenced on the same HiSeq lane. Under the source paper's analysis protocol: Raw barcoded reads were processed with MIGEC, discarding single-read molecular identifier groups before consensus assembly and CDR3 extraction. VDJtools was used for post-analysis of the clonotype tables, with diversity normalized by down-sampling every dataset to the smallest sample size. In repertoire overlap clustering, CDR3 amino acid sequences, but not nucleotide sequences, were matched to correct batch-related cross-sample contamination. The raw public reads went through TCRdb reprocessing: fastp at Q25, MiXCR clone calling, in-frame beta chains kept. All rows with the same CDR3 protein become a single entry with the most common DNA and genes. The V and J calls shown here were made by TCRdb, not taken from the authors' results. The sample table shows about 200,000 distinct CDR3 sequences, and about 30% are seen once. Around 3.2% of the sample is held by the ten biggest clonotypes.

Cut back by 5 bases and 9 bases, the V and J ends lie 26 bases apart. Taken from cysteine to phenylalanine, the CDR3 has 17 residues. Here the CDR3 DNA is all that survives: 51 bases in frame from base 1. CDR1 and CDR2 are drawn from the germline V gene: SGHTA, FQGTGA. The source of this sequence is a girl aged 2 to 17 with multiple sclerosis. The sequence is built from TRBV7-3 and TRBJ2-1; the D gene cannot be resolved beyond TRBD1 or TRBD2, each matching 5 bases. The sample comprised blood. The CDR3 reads CASSPQSPGTGNFEQFF. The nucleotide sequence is TGTGCCAGCAGCCCACAAAGCCCCGGGACGGGAAATTTTGAGCAGTTCTTC. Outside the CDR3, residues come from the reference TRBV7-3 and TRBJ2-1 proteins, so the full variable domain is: GAGVSQTPSNKVTEKGKYVELRCDPISGHTALYWYRQSLGQGPEFLIYFQGTGAADDSGLPNDRFFAVRPEGSVSTLKIQRTERGDSAVYLCASSPQSPGTGNFEQFFGPGTRLTVL.